This T cell receptor beta chain was recorded in a study of blood T cells in healthy people across ages. General study results and limits: A strong correlation between TCR beta diversity and naive T cell percentage was seen. PBMCs were not sorted, which prevented a conclusive comparison of naive versus antigen-experienced cells.

It was with a sample-barcoded 5' primer and a J-beta primer mix that a second PCR of about 7 to 12 cycles was run. The template-switch adaptor was a 5' adaptor with 12 random nucleotides. It tagged each cDNA molecule. TCRdb reprocessed the 5' RACE reads with MiXCR, giving one entry per CDR3 protein. The table lists fewer than 900,000 distinct CDR3 sequences, around 36% of them singletons. Per the germline V gene, CDR1 is SEHNR and CDR2 is FQNEAQ (reference sequence). The germline V and J ends were trimmed by 1 base and 11 bases, with 23 bases remaining between them. CDR3 length equals 16 residues. Regarding this clonotype: Its specificity is not known.

The rearrangement uses TRBV7-9 and TRBJ2-5; D may match TRBD1 or TRBD2 (5 bases each). The sample consisted of blood. This TCR was sampled from a man aged 18 to 30 in good health. The CDR3 region is CASSLVPRVALGEQYF. DNA for the CDR3: TGTGCCAGCAGCTTAGTCCCCAGGGTGGCACTGGGGGAGCAGTACTTC.